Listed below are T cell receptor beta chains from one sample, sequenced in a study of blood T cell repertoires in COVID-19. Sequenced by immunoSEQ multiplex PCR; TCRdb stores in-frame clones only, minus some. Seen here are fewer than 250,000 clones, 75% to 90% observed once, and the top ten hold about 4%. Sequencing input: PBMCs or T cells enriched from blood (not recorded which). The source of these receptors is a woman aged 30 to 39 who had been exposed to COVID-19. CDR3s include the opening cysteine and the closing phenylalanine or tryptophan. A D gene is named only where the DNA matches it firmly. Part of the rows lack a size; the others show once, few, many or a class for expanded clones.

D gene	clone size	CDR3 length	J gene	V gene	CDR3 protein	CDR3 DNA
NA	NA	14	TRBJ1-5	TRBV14	CASSQDEGDQPRHF	TGTGCCAGCAGCCAAGATGAGGGGGATCAGCCCCGGCATTTT
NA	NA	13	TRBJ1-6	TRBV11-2	CASIKNPYSPLHF	TGTGCCAGCATCAAAAATCCATATTCACCCCTCCACTTT
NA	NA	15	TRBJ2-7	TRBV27	CASSLRLGATYEQYF	TGTGCCAGCAGTTTAAGGCTTGGGGCCACCTACGAGCAGTACTTC
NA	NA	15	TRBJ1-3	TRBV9	CASSEGENPGNTIYF	TGTGCCAGCAGCGAGGGGGAGAATCCTGGAAACACCATATATTTT
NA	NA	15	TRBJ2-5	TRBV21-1	CASSKKGGTHRTQYF	TGTGCCAGCAGCAAAAAGGGGGGGACCCACCGGACCCAGTACTTC
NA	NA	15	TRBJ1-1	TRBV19	CASSIDLQGGSEAFF	TGTGCCAGTAGTATAGATCTACAGGGTGGGTCTGAAGCTTTCTTT
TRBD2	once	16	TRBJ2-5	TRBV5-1	CASSLAPSGNGETQYF	TGCGCCAGCAGCTTGGCCCCTAGCGGGAACGGGGAGACCCAGTACTTC
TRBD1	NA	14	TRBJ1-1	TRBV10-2	CASSERQGGREAFF	TGCGCCAGCAGTGAGCGACAGGGGGGACGAGAAGCTTTCTTT
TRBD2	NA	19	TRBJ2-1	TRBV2	CASSERVGLAGDLGNEQFF	TGTGCCAGCAGTGAAAGGGTGGGCCTAGCGGGAGATCTTGGCAATGAGCAGTTCTTC
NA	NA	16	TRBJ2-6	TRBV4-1	CASSQADSSGANVLTF	TGCGCCAGCAGCCAAGCGGACAGCTCTGGGGCCAACGTCCTGACTTTC
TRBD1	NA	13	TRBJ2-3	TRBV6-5	CASSWDSADTQYF	TGTGCCAGCAGTTGGGACAGCGCAGATACGCAGTATTTT
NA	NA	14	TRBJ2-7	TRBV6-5	CASSYVANTYEQYF	TGTGCCAGCAGTTACGTGGCAAATACCTACGAGCAGTACTTC
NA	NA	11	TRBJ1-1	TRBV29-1	CSALLNTEAFF	TGCAGCGCCCTTCTGAACACTGAAGCTTTCTTT
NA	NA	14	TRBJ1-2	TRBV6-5	CASSYSVGGGGYTF	TGTGCCAGCAGTTACTCAGTAGGGGGGGGTGGCTACACCTTC
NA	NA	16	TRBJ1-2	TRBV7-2	CASSYPSGAVLDGYTF	TGTGCCAGCAGCTACCCTTCAGGGGCGGTATTAGATGGCTACACCTTC
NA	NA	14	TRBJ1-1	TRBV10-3	CAITPGLGDTEAFF	TGTGCCATCACCCCGGGACTTGGGGACACTGAAGCTTTCTTT
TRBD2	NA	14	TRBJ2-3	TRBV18	CASSPLSGTDTQYF	TGTGCCAGCTCACCATTGAGCGGGACGGATACGCAGTATTTT
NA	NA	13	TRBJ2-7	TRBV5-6	CASSRLPDYEQYF	TGTGCCAGCAGCCGACTACCGGACTACGAGCAGTACTTC
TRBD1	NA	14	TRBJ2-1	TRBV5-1	CASSSGQGENEQFF	TGCGCCAGCAGCTCGGGACAGGGGGAGAATGAGCAGTTCTTC
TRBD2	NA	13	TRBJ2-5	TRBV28	CASSRLAWETQYF	TGTGCCAGCAGTCGACTAGCGTGGGAGACCCAGTACTTC
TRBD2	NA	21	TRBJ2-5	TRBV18	CASSPLSMASGRVILQETQYF	TGTGCCAGCTCACCACTTTCCATGGCTAGCGGGAGGGTGATTCTTCAAGAGACCCAGTACTTC
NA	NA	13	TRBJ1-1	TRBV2	CAGKTGLQTEAFF	TGTGCCGGTAAAACAGGGCTACAAACTGAAGCTTTCTTT
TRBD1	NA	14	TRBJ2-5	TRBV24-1	CATSDYRGQETQYF	TGTGCCACCAGTGATTACAGGGGCCAAGAGACCCAGTACTTC
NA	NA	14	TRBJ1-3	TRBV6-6	CASSLTQRDPSSNF	TGTGCCAGCAGTTTAACGCAACGGGATCCGAGCTCGAATTTT
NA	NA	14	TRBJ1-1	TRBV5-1	CASRTTVFGGEAFF	TGCGCCAGCAGAACTACAGTATTTGGAGGAGAAGCTTTCTTT
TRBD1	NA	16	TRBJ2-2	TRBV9	CASSVLGQGSTGELFF	TGTGCCAGCAGCGTCCTGGGACAGGGAAGCACCGGGGAGCTGTTTTTT
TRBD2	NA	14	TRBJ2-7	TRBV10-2	CASLRPGRGYEQYF	TGCGCCAGCCTTCGTCCGGGGAGGGGCTACGAGCAGTACTTC
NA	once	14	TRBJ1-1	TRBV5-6	CASSVQQGMTEAFF	TGTGCCAGCAGCGTGCAACAGGGTATGACTGAAGCTTTCTTT
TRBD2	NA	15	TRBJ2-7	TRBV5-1	CASSWEGLDSYEQYF	TGCGCCAGCAGCTGGGAAGGACTAGACTCCTACGAGCAGTACTTC
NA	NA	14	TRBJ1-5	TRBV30	CAWSRGYSNQPQHF	TGTGCCTGGAGTCGGGGATATAGCAATCAGCCCCAGCATTTT
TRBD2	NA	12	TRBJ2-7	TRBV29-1	CSVLAGGSEQYF	TGCAGCGTACTAGCGGGAGGGTCCGAGCAGTACTTC
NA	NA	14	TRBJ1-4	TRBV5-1	CASSLAQGNEKLFF	TGCGCCAGCAGCTTGGCACAGGGAAACGAAAAACTGTTTTTT
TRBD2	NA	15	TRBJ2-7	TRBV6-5	CASSYGAGGSYEQYF	TGTGCCAGCAGTTATGGAGCGGGAGGGTCCTACGAGCAGTACTTC
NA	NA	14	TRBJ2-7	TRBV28	CASSFGEGVYEQYF	TGTGCCAGCAGTTTCGGGGAAGGAGTCTACGAGCAGTACTTC
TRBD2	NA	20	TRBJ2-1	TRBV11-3	CASSLGDRLAGGTAYNEQFF	TGTGCCAGCAGCTTAGGTGATAGACTAGCGGGAGGGACGGCCTACAATGAGCAGTTCTTC
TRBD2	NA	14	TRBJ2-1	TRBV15	CATSRAGLDDEQFF	TGTGCCACCAGCAGAGCTGGACTAGATGATGAGCAGTTCTTC
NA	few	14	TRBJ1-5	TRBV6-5	CASSYRGFNQPQHF	TGTGCCAGCAGTTACAGGGGGTTTAATCAGCCCCAGCATTTT
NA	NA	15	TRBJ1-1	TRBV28	CASSLLPQRNTEAFF	TGTGCCAGCAGTTTACTACCTCAAAGGAACACTGAAGCTTTCTTT
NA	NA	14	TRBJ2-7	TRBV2	CASSEDYSSYEQYF	TGTGCCAGCAGTGAAGATTACAGCTCCTACGAGCAGTACTTC
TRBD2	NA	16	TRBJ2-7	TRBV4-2	CASSQDEASGTYEQYF	TGTGCCAGCAGCCAAGATGAGGCTAGCGGGACCTACGAGCAGTACTTC
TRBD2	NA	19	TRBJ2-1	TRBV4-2	CASSQESLAGKHSYNEQFF	TGTGCCAGCAGCCAAGAGAGCCTAGCGGGGAAACACTCCTACAATGAGCAGTTCTTC
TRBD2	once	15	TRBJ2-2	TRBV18	CASSRGLAGTGELFF	TGTGCCAGCTCCCGCGGACTAGCGGGAACCGGGGAGCTGTTTTTT
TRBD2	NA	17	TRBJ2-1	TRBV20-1	CSASLGLAGDSYNEQFF	TGCAGTGCTAGTTTGGGGCTAGCGGGGGATTCCTACAATGAGCAGTTCTTC
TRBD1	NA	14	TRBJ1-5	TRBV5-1	CASSLGTVNQPQHF	TGCGCCAGCAGCCTGGGGACAGTTAATCAGCCCCAGCATTTT
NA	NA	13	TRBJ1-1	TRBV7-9	CASSPNVAVGAFF	TGTGCCAGCAGCCCGAACGTAGCAGTTGGGGCTTTCTTT
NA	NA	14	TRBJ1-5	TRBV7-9	CASSLGGGNQPQHF	TGTGCCAGCAGCCTAGGGGGGGGGAATCAGCCCCAGCATTTT
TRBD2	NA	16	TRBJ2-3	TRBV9	CASSAPGLAKIDTQYF	TGTGCCAGCAGCGCCCCGGGACTAGCGAAGATAGATACGCAGTATTTT
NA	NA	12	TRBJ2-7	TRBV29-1	CSVELQSYEQYF	TGCAGCGTTGAACTCCAGTCCTACGAGCAGTACTTC
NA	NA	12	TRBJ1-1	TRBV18	CASSPTGTEAFF	TGTGCCAGCTCACCGACGGGCACTGAAGCTTTCTTT
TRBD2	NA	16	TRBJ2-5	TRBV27	CASSFGSGGLQETQYF	TGTGCCAGCAGTTTTGGGTCGGGAGGTTTACAAGAGACCCAGTACTTC
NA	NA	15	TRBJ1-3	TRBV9	CASSGPGTTGNTIYF	TGTGCCAGCAGCGGCCCCGGGACAACTGGAAACACCATATATTTT
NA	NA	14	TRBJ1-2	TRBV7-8	CASSPGVEAYGYTF	TGTGCCAGCAGCCCTGGAGTGGAGGCCTATGGCTACACCTTC
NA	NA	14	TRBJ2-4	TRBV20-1	CSASQALAKNIQYF	TGCAGTGCTAGTCAGGCGTTAGCCAAAAACATTCAGTACTTC